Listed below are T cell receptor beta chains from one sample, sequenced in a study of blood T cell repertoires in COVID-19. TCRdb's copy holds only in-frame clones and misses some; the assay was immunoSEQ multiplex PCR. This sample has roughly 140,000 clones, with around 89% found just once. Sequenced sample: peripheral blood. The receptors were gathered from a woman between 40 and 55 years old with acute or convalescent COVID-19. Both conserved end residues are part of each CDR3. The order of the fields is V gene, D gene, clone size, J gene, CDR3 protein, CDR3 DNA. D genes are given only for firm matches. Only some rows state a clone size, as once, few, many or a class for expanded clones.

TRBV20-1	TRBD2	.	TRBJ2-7	CSASGLAGGTYEQYF	TGCAGTGCTAGTGGGCTAGCGGGAGGGACCTACGAGCAGTACTTC
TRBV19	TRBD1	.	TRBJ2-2	CASRDRDNTGELFF	TGTGCCAGTCGGGACAGAGATAACACCGGGGAGCTGTTTTTT
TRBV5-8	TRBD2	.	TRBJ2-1	CASSLASSGFYNEQFF	TGTGCCAGCAGCTTGGCTTCTAGCGGGTTCTACAATGAGCAGTTCTTC
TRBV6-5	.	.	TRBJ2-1	CASSYSSLAEQFF	TGTGCCAGCAGTTACTCTTCGCTAGCGGAGCAGTTCTTC
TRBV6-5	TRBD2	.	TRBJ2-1	CASSYSAGGNNEQFF	TGTGCCAGCAGTTACTCGGCGGGAGGGAACAATGAGCAGTTCTTC
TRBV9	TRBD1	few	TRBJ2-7	CASSVMTGRSYEQYF	TGTGCCAGCAGCGTAATGACAGGGCGCTCCTACGAGCAGTACTTC
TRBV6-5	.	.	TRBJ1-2	CASSKLDRTGYGYTF	TGTGCCAGCAGTAAACTTGACAGGACGGGGTATGGCTACACCTTC
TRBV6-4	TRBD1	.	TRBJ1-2	CASSKQGVGYGYTF	TGTGCCAGCAGTAAACAGGGGGTCGGCTATGGCTACACCTTC
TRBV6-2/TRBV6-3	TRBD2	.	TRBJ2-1	CASSHRLAGDNEQFF	TGTGCCAGCAGCCATCGACTAGCGGGAGACAATGAGCAGTTCTTC
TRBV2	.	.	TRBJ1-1	CASSQLNEAFF	TGTGCCAGCAGTCAGTTGAATGAAGCTTTCTTT
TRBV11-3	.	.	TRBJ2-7	CASSLDRTASYEQYF	TGTGCCAGCAGCTTAGATAGGACAGCTTCCTACGAGCAGTACTTC
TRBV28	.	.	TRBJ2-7	CASSLLELHEQYF	TGTGCCAGCAGTCTGCTAGAGCTACACGAGCAGTACTTC
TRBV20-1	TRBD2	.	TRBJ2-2	CSASPSGNTGELFF	TGCAGTGCTAGTCCTAGCGGGAACACCGGGGAGCTGTTTTTT
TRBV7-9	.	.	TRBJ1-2	CASSYQTGLNYGYTF	TGTGCCAGCAGCTACCAAACAGGGTTGAACTATGGCTACACCTTC
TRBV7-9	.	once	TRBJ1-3	CASSLLGKRGNTIYF	TGTGCCAGCAGCTTACTGGGGAAGCGGGGAAACACCATATATTTT
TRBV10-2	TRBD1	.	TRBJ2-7	CASSGQGTYEQYF	TGCGCCAGCAGCGGACAGGGTACCTACGAGCAGTACTTC
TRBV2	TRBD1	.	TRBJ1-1	CASSDYVQGAIEAFF	TGCGCCAGCAGTGATTATGTACAGGGGGCAATTGAAGCTTTCTTT
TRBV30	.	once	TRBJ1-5	CAWSSVERVNQPQHF	TGTGCCTGGAGTTCGGTTGAACGGGTAAATCAGCCCCAGCATTTT
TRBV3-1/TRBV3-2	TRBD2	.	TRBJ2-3	CASFPGGGDTQYF	TGTGCCAGCTTTCCGGGAGGGGGAGATACGCAGTATTTT
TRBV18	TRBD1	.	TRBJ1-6	CASSPNQPGQGVSPLHF	TGTGCCAGCTCACCGAACCAACCGGGACAGGGAGTTTCACCCCTCCACTTT
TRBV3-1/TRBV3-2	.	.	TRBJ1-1	CASSQVGVSTEAFF	TGTGCCAGCAGCCAAGTGGGAGTGAGCACTGAAGCTTTCTTT
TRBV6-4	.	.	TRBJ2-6	CASSDSFTGGANVLTF	TGTGCCAGCAGTGACTCTTTTACGGGTGGGGCCAACGTCCTGACTTTC
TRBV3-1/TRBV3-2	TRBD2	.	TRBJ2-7	CASSQLLAGGSYEQYF	TGTGCCAGCAGCCAGCTCCTAGCGGGGGGGAGCTACGAGCAGTACTTC
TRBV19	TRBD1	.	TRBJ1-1	CASRHRGMNTEAFF	TGTGCCAGTCGGCACAGGGGCATGAACACTGAAGCTTTCTTT
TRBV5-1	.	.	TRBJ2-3	CASSLIASTDTQYF	TGCGCCAGCAGCTTGATAGCTAGCACAGATACGCAGTATTTT
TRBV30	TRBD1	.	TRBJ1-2	CAWSPHPGQGSYGYTF	TGTGCCTGGAGTCCTCACCCGGGACAGGGGAGTTATGGCTACACCTTC
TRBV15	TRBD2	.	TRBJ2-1	CATSTLGGSSYNEQFF	TGTGCCACCAGCACCCTGGGGGGGTCCTCCTACAATGAGCAGTTCTTC
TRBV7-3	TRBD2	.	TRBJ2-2	CASSFSGEGLAGARVPGELFF	TGTGCCAGCAGCTTCTCCGGGGAGGGACTAGCGGGGGCTAGAGTGCCCGGGGAGCTGTTTTTT
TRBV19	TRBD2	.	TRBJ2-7	CASSISGRTYEQYF	TGTGCCAGTAGTATTAGCGGGAGGACCTACGAGCAGTACTTC
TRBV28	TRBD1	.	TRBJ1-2	CASTMRQGLYGYTF	TGTGCCAGCACCATGAGACAGGGACTCTATGGCTACACCTTC
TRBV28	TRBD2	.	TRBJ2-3	CASSFPLAGEASTDTQYF	TGTGCCAGCAGTTTCCCCCTAGCGGGGGAGGCTAGCACAGATACGCAGTATTTT
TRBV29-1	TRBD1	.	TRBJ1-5	CSVENRDRQPQHF	TGCAGCGTTGAAAACAGGGACAGGCAGCCCCAGCATTTT
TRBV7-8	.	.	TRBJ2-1	CASSPPLNEQFF	TGTGCCAGCAGCCCTCCCCTGAATGAGCAGTTCTTC
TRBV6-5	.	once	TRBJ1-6	CASSRTQGYNSPLHF	TGTGCCAGCAGCCGTACACAGGGCTATAATTCACCCCTCCACTTT
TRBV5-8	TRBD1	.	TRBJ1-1	CASSLQQGEVNTEAFF	TGTGCCAGCAGTTTACAACAGGGGGAAGTGAACACTGAAGCTTTCTTT
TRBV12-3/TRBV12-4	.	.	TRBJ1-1	CASSHLGGTEAFF	TGTGCCAGCAGCCATTTGGGGGGGACTGAAGCTTTCTTT
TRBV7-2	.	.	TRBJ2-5	CASSSSGTSPKTQYF	TGTGCCAGCAGCTCCTCCGGGACTTCTCCAAAGACCCAGTACTTC
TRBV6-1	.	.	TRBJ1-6	CASSETRPGRGYNSPLHF	TGTGCCAGCAGTGAAACCCGCCCCGGCCGGGGGTATAATTCACCCCTCCACTTT
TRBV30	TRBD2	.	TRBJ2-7	CAWSAAVAGGRNEQYF	TGTGCCTGGAGTGCCGCGGTAGCGGGAGGGCGGAACGAGCAGTACTTC
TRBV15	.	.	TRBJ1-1	CATSSQLREGGNTEAFF	TGTGCCACCAGCAGTCAATTAAGGGAGGGAGGGAACACTGAAGCTTTCTTT
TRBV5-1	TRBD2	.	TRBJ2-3	CASSLLASGADTQYF	TGCGCCAGCAGCTTGCTCGCTAGCGGGGCAGATACGCAGTATTTT
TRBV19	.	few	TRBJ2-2	CALDGGGGELFF	TGTGCCCTCGACGGGGGTGGCGGGGAGCTGTTTTTT
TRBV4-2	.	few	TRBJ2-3	CASSQGTGSTDTQYF	TGTGCCAGCAGCCAAGGAACAGGGAGCACAGATACGCAGTATTTT
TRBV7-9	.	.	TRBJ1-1	CASSLFQNTEAFF	TGTGCCAGCAGCTTATTCCAGAACACTGAAGCTTTCTTT
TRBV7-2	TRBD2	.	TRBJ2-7	CASSLSMTSGSSYEQYF	TGTGCCAGCAGCTTAAGCATGACTAGCGGAAGCTCCTACGAGCAGTACTTC
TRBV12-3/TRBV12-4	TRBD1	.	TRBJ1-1	CASSLQGRAFF	TGTGCCAGCAGCTTACAGGGGCGAGCTTTCTTT